This T cell receptor beta chain came from a study of radiotherapy plus CTLA-4 blockade in lung cancer. V was trimmed by 1 base and J by 11 bases, leaving 23 bases between them. Germline V gene data show CDR1 as GTSNPN and CDR2 as SVGIG (reference sequence). CDR3 length: 15 amino acids. Using immunoSEQ multiplex PCR, the repertoire was profiled, and TCRdb retains in-frame clones only, with some absent. This sample carries some 71,000 clones, approximately 76% of them seen once, and the ten largest clones take roughly 15%. This receptor was identified in a human donor with non-small cell lung cancer whose response to radiotherapy plus ipilimumab could not be evaluated. Some clones in this sample may be carry-over from other donors' samples. The material was peripheral blood, obtained from a patient treated with radiotherapy plus ipilimumab. This chain connects TRBV30 to TRBJ1-2, with a weak D call TRBD1 (6 bases). The CDR3 DNA is TGTGCCTGGAGTGCGGCAGGGGCCGCCATAGGGAATTACACCTTC. This translates into CAWSAAGAAIGNYTF. Combining the CDR3 with reference TRBV30 and TRBJ1-2 gives the whole variable domain SQTIHQWPATLVQPVGSPLSLECTVEGTSNPNLYWYRQAAGRGLQLLFYSVGIGQISSEVPQNLSASRPQDRQFILSSKKLLLSDSGFYLCAWSAAGAAIGNYTFGSGTRLTVV.